The 7 T cell receptor beta chains listed next were all sequenced from one sample in a study of response to subunit inactivated influenza vaccine. TCRdb re-analysed the RT-PCR reads in MiXCR, keeping a single row per CDR3 protein. The sample lists approximately 570,000 distinct CDR3 sequences, 6% to 9% occurring once. This material consisted of PBMCs from blood, taken less than 30 months after vaccination. These receptors were collected from a man between 50 and 69 years old who received an inactivated influenza vaccine.

The V and J genes are TRBV12-3 or TRBV12-4 and TRBJ2-1, with TRBD2 identical over 10 bases. Trimming cost V 3 bases and J 4 bases; bases outside gene matches: 6. The CDR3 runs to 16 residues. In DNA, the CDR3 is TGTGCCAGCAGTTTTCTCCCTAGCGGGGGATACAATGAGCAGTTCTTC. Amino acids: CASSFLPSGGYNEQFF.

This clonotype was observed a handful of times. This chain connects TRBV5-1 to TRBJ2-2; the D call may be TRBD1 or TRBD2 (5 bases each). Looked up from germline, CDR1 is SGHRS and CDR2 is YFSETQ. Trimming left V 0 bases short and J 1 base short, with 7 bases between. This CDR3 contains 15 residues. The CDR3, as DNA: TGCGCCAGCAGCTTGGATGGGGGGAACACCGGGGAGCTGTTTTTT. It yields the protein CASSLDGGNTGELFF.

The sample holds a few counts of this clonotype. J is TRBJ1-1 and V is TRBV7-9, with 7 bases aligning to TRBD1. CDR3 size: 14 residues. V gave up 5 bases and J gave up 5 bases; unmatched junction bases: 8. The V gene's germline CDR1 is SEHNR and CDR2 FQNEAQ (reference sequence). The CDR3 DNA follows: TGTGCCAGCAGCATTGACAGGGCGGGTACTGAAGCTTTCTTT. This codes for CASSIDRAGTEAFF.

Only a few counts were recorded for this clonotype. J is TRBJ2-2 and V is TRBV7-3; 11 bases line up with TRBD2. The CDR3 has 16 residues. CDR1 is SGHTA, CDR2 FQGTGA, per germline. The ends lost 5 bases at V and 7 bases at J; junction bases unmatched: 9. CDR3 sequence reads: CASSLNSGRARGELFF. CDR3 nucleotides: TGTGCCAGCAGCCTGAATAGCGGGAGGGCCCGCGGGGAGCTGTTTTTT.

V gene TRBV28 combines with J gene TRBJ2-1, with 13 bases identical to TRBD2. Germline assignment: CDR1 MDHEN and CDR2 SYDVKM. CDR3 length: 14 amino acids. With V trimmed by 6 bases and J by 8 bases, 4 bases remained unmatched. CDR3 sequence: CASRGLAGVYEQFF. The CDR3 coding sequence is TGTGCCAGCAGAGGACTAGCGGGAGTCTATGAGCAGTTCTTC.

V and J are TRBV7-2 and TRBJ1-5, with D maybe TRBD1 (5 bases). The CDR3 has 16 amino acids. Germline assignment: CDR1 SGHTA and CDR2 FQGNSA. V was trimmed by 5 bases and J by 4 bases, leaving 18 bases between them. CDR3 DNA: TGTGCCAGCAGCCCAATGGTCGGACACCAGAATCAGCCCCAGCATTTT. Encoded protein: CASSPMVGHQNQPQHF.

The sample holds a few counts of this clonotype. The chain couples TRBV20-1 to TRBJ2-1; 14 bases line up with TRBD2. Per the germline V gene, CDR1 is DFQATT and CDR2 is SNEGSKA (reference sequence). The V gene end was trimmed by 5 bases and the J gene end by 9 bases; junction bases not matched to a gene: 9. This CDR3 comprises 15 residues. The CDR3 DNA follows: TGCAGTGCTTTCGGACTAGCGGGGGGCCCCGGTGAGCAGTTCTTC. Translating it yields CSAFGLAGGPGEQFF.